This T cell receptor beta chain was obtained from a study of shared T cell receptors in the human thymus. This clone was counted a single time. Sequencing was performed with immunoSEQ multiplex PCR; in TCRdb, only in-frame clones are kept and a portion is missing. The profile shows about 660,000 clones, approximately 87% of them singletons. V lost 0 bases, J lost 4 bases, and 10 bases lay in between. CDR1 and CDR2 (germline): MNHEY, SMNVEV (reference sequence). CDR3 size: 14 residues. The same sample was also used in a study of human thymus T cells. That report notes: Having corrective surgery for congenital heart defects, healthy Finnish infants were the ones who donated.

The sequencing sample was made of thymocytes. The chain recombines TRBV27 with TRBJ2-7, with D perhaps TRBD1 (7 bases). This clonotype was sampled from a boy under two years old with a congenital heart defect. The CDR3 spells CASSLSPGGYEQYF. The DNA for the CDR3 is TGTGCCAGCAGTTTATCTCCAGGGGGGTACGAGCAGTACTTC.